This entry describes one T cell receptor (beta chain). No antigen is known for it. One entry per CDR3 protein, called by TCRdb with MiXCR from the 5' RACE reads. The sample has roughly 370,000 distinct CDR3 sequences, about 20% seen once. This sample was included in a study of CD8 T cells in ankylosing spondylitis. CDR1 and CDR2 (germline): DFQATT, SNEGSKA (reference sequence). This CDR3 spans 11 amino acids. Study-level results: There was a TCR beta motif, made of several highly homologous variants, that appeared characteristic of ankylosing spondylitis blood.

This chain joins TRBV20-1 and TRBJ2-5; a weak D match, TRBD2 (6 bases). The sequencing sample was made of blood, either unsorted or a sorted T cell fraction (not recorded which). The receptor was isolated from a male donor with ankylosing spondylitis. CDR3 sequence: CRAAGGETQYF. The CDR3 DNA sequence: TGCAGAGCTGCTGGGGGGGAGACCCAGTACTTC.